This T cell receptor beta chain was recorded in a study of cytomegalovirus exposure and HLA in healthy donors. The PCR was carried out with 60 Vbeta primers and 13 Jbeta primers. Measured with immunoSEQ multiplex PCR; TCRdb has only the in-frame clones, and not every one. Of roughly 190,000 clones listed, roughly 80% were seen once; the top ten hold around 1.7%. This clone was detected once. With V trimmed by 4 bases and J by 9 bases, 6 bases remained unmatched. This CDR3 is built from 15 residues. The germline gives CDR1 MNHEY, CDR2 SMNVEV (reference sequence). The V gene is TRBV27, the J gene TRBJ2-1, with 13 bases fitting TRBD2. This receptor was taken from a young woman in good health and CMV-seronegative. Sample: PBMCs. Written as DNA, the CDR3 is TGTGCCAGCAGTTCCGGGACTAGCGGGACTGGTGAGCAGTTCTTC. Translation gives CASSSGTSGTGEQFF.